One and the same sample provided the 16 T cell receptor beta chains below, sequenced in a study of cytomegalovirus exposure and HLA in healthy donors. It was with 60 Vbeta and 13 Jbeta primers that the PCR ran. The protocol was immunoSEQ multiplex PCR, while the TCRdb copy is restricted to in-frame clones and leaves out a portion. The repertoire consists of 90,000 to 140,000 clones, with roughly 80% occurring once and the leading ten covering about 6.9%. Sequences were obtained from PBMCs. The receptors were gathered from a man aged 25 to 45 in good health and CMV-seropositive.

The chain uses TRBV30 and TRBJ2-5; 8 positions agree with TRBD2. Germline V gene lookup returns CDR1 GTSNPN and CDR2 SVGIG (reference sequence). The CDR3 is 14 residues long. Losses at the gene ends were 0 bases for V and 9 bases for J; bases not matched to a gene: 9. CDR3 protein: CAWSVEAGGRSQYF. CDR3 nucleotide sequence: TGTGCCTGGAGTGTAGAGGCGGGGGGTCGTTCCCAGTACTTC.

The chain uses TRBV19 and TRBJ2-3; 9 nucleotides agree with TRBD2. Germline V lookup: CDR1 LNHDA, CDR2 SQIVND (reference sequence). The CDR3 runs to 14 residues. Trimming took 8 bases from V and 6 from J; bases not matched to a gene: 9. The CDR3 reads CASRGLAGPDTQYF. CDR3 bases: TGTGCCAGTCGGGGGCTAGCGGGGCCCGATACGCAGTATTTT.

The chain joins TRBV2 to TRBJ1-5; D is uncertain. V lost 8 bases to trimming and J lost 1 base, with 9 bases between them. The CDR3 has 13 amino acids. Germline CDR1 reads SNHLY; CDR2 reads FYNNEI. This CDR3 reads CASSRESNQPQHF. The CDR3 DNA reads TGTGCCAGCTCAAGGGAGAGCAATCAGCCCCAGCATTTT. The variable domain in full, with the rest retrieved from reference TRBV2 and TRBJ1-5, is EPEVTQTPSHQVTQMGQEVILRCVPISNHLYFYWYRQILGQKVEFLVSFYNNEISEKSEIFDDQFSVERPDGSNFTLKIRSTKLEDSAMYFCASSRESNQPQHFGDGTRLSIL.

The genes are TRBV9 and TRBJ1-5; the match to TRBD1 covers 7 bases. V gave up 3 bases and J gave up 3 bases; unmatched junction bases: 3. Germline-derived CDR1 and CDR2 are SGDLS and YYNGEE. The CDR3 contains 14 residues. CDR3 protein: CASSGDRDNQPQHF. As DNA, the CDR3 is TGTGCCAGCAGCGGGGACAGAGACAATCAGCCCCAGCATTTT.

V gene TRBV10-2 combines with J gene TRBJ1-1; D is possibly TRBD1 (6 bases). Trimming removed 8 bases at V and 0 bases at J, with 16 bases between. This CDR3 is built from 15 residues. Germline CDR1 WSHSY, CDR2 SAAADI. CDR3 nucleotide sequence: TGCGCCAGCTCGAGGGGGAGGGGCATGAACACTGAAGCTTTCTTT. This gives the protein CASSRGRGMNTEAFF.

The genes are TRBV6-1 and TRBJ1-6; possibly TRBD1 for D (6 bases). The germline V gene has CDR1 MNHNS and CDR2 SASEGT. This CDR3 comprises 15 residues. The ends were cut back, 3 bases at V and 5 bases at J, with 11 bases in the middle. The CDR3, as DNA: TGTGCCAGCAGTGACCGGGACACCAATAATTCACCCCTCCACTTT. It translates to CASSDRDTNNSPLHF.

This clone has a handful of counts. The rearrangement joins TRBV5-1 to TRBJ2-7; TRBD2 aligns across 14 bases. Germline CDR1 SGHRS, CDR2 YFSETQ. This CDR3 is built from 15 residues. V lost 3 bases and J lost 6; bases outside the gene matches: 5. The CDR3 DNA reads TGCGCCAGCAGCTGGGGGACTAGCGGGGGCTCCGAGCAGTACTTC. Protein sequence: CASSWGTSGGSEQYF.

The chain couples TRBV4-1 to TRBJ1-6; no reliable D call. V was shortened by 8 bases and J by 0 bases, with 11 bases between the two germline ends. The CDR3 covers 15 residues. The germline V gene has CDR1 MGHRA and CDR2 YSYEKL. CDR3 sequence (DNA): TGCGCCAGCCGGCGGGAGAGCTCCTATAATTCACCCCTCCACTTT. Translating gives CASRRESSYNSPLHF.

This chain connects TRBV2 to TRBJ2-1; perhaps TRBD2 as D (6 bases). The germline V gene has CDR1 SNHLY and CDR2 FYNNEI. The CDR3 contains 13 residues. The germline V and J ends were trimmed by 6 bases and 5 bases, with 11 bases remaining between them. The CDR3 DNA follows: TGTGCCAGCAGCCCCGGGGGTCACAATGAGCAGTTCTTC. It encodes CASSPGGHNEQFF.

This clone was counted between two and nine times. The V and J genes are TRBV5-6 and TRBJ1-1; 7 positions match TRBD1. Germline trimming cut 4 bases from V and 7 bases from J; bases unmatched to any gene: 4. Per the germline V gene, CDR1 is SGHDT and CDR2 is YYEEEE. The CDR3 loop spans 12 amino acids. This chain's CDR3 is CASSLRTGEAFF. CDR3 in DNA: TGTGCCAGCAGCCTACGGACAGGTGAAGCTTTCTTT. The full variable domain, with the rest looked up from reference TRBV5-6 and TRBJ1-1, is DAGVTQSPTHLIKTRGQQVTLRCSPKSGHDTVSWYQQALGQGPQFIFQYYEEEERQRGNFPDRFSGHQFPNYSSELNVNALLLGDSALYLCASSLRTGEAFFGQGTRLTVV.

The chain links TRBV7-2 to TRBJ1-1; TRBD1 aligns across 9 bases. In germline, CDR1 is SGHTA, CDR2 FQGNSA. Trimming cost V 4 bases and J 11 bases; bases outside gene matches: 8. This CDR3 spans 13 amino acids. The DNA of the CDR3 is TGTGCCAGCAGCTCCACCGGGACAGGGCGGGCTTTCTTT. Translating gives CASSSTGTGRAFF.

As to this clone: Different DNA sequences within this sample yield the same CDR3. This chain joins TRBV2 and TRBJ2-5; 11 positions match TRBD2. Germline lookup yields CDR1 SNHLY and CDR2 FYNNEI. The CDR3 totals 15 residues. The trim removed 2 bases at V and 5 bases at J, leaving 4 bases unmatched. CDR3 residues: CASSESPSGGETQYF. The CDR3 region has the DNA TGTGCCAGCAGTGAATCCCCTAGCGGGGGGGAGACCCAGTACTTC.

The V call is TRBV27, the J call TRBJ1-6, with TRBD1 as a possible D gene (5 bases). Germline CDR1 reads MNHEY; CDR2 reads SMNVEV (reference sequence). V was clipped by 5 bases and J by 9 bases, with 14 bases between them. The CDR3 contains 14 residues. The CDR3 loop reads CASSPGTFSSPLHF. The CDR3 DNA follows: TGTGCCAGCAGTCCAGGGACTTTCAGTTCACCCCTCCACTTT.

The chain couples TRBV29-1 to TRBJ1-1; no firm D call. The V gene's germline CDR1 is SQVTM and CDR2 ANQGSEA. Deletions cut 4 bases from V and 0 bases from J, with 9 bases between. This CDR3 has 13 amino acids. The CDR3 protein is CSVVEGMNTEAFF. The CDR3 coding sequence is TGCAGCGTTGTAGAGGGCATGAACACTGAAGCTTTCTTT.

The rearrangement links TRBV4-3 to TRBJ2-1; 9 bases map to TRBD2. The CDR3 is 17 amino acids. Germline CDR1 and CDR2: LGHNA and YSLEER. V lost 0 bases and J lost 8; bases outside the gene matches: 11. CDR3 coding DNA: TGCGCCAGCAGCCAAGAGTTTGCGGGGGGGCCAGGGGATGAGCAGTTCTTC. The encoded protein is CASSQEFAGGPGDEQFF.

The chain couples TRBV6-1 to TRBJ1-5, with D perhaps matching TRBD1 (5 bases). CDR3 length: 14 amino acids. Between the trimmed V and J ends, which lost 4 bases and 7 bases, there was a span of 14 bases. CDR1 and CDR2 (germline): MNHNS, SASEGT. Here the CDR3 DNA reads TGTGCCAGCAGTGTGAGCGGAGGGGAGCAGCCCCAGCATTTT. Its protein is CASSVSGGEQPQHF.